This TCR beta chain was sequenced for a study of shared clonotypes between healthy human individuals. Looking at the study overall: Plates per donor: three CD4 naive, three CD4 memory, two CD8 naive, one CD8 memory. General study findings and limits: A handful of donors showed sharing of approximately 5% of naive CD4 clonotypes.

The CDR3 loop spans 17 amino acids. The germline CDR1 and CDR2 sequences are MGHRA and YSYEKL. The ends lost 4 bases at V and 1 base at J; junction bases unmatched: 10. With respect to this clone: The antigen remains unidentified.

Several immunoSEQ 96-well plates shared each subset's DNA, each plate a replicate. Sorted subsets were amplified in replicate PCRs using approximately 0.2 ug DNA, around 30,000 T cell genomes. Clones were sequenced by immunoSEQ multiplex PCR, and TCRdb holds only the in-frame ones, with some missing. This repertoire shows a few million clones, approximately 93% found once; its top ten account for roughly 0.36%. Specimen: naive CD4+ T cells from PBMCs. The sample's subset: CD45RA+ positively selected. The chain has TRBV4-1 and TRBJ1-2, with TRBD1 identical over 9 bases. This clonotype originated in a man aged 18 to 29 in good health. Some clones in this sample may be carry-over from other donors' samples. The CDR3 coding sequence is TGCGCCAGCAGCCTCCGGGACAGGGAATTCCTTAACTATGGCTACACCTTC. Translated: CASSLRDREFLNYGYTF.